This TCR beta chain comes out of a study of PD-1 blockade in classical Hodgkin lymphoma (dated by TCRdb to the early 2020s). In the study overall: Nivolumab dosing was 3 mg/kg intravenously every 2 weeks, continuing until either disease progression or unacceptable toxicity. A peripheral blood immune signature of response to PD-1 blockade in classical Hodgkin lymphoma was defined using TCR beta sequencing and CyTOF. The full study reports these points: Newly diagnosed patients were reported to have lower baseline TCR diversity than healthy donors, and relapsed/refractory patients were reported to have lower baseline TCR diversity still. Only a single clinical trial cohort was studied, and what caused the repertoire differences, possibly disease activity or prior therapy, remained undefined. By C4D1, a significant rise was seen in CD4+ TCR diversity but not in CD8+ TCR diversity (p=0.0027 vs p=0.16), and the rise was most apparent among complete responders (p=0.02). Diversity was lower in patients who began nivolumab less than 1 year after ASCT, so these patients were left out of later analyses to avoid confounding by immune reconstitution. Baseline diversity similar to that of newly diagnosed patients was observed in trial patients achieving complete response, whereas significantly lower diversity was observed in partial responders and progressors.

From cysteine to phenylalanine, the CDR3 is 15 amino acids long. The sequence is cut down to CDR3 DNA, 45 bases in frame from base 1. The junction shows trimming of 3 bases on V and 5 bases on J, and the gene matches do not reach 2 bases of it. In the germline V gene, CDR1 corresponds to SGHNT and CDR2 to YENEEA. The Qiagen DNeasy kit was used to extract genomic DNA both from unsorted PBMCs and from the negatively selected CD4+ and CD8+ fractions. Using primers that anneal to V and J segments, immunoSEQ multiplex PCR amplified the TCR beta CDR3 regions. A synthetic immune receptor repertoire was used to minimize amplification bias, and any remaining bias was removed computationally after sequencing. Turning to the authors' computational methods: Custom Python scripts were used to quantify repertoire diversity as the Shannon entropy index. Unsorted, CD4+ and CD8+ repertoires were examined separately, except in combined analyses, for which CD4+ and CD8+ sequences were merged in silico. A clone was considered expanded if an increase in frequency of at least 2-fold after treatment relative to C1D1 was found, and a pseudocount of 0.5 was applied to clones undetected at baseline. Clones with 0 or 1 copy at C1D1 were defined as singleton clones, while clones with 2 or more copies were defined as non-singleton clones. By matching protein sequences in sorted samples from the same patient, clones expanded in unsorted samples were annotated as CD4+, CD8+ or unknown. Wilcoxon tests on paired samples were used to test diversity changes from C1D1 to C4D1. Entries here come from immuneACCESS through TCRdb and include only in-frame sequences with V and J called. Some clones fail to appear in such tables; in the studies checked, an unresolved V gene covers under half of the shortfall, and the cause of the remainder is unknown. From that table come the V and J calls and clone size; the DNA was used to work out D and trimming. Recorded for this sample are 40,000 to 55,000 clones; around 80% of them occurred a single time. The ten most abundant clones make up under 20% of the sample.

To note about this clone: Its antigen is still unknown. It has no much larger one-base neighbor in the sample; base qualities were not kept.

Interpreted using the paper, the time point label stands for: cycle 4 day 1 (C4D1), after less than seven weeks of nivolumab. All trial patients had relapsed after autologous stem cell transplantation, with cohorts A, B and C differing in prior brentuximab vedotin exposure. The trial cohort was composed of some 57 patients with relapsed/refractory classical Hodgkin lymphoma, for whom complete response, partial response or progressive disease was recorded as best overall response. In the multi-cohort phase II CheckMate 205 trial, trial patients received single-agent nivolumab. Best overall response was determined by an independent review committee according to the 2007 International Working Group response criteria. PBMCs from the trial were collected at three points: immediately before nivolumab initiation (C1D1), and during therapy at cycle 2 day 1 and cycle 4 day 1. Peripheral blood was collected in 8 mL Vacutainer Cell Preparation Tubes, from which PBMCs were isolated by centrifugation and then cryopreserved.

This chain joins TRBV11-3 to TRBJ2-7; 15 middle bases align to TRBD2. The sequence came from a human donor with classical Hodgkin lymphoma. The sequenced sample was peripheral blood mononuclear cells (PBMCs), obtained before the fourth cycle of nivolumab. The nucleotides are TGTGCCAGCAGCTTGGGACTAGCGGGAGGCCACGAGCAGTACTTC. This sequence encodes CASSLGLAGGHEQYF. The entire variable domain, with the stretches around the CDR3 drawn from the reference TRBV11-3 and TRBJ2-7 proteins, is EAGVVQSPRYKIIEKKQPVAFWCNPISGHNTLYWYLQNLGQGPELLIRYENEEAVDDSQLPKDRFSAERLKGVDSTLKIQPAELGDSAVYLCASSLGLAGGHEQYFGPGTRLTVT.